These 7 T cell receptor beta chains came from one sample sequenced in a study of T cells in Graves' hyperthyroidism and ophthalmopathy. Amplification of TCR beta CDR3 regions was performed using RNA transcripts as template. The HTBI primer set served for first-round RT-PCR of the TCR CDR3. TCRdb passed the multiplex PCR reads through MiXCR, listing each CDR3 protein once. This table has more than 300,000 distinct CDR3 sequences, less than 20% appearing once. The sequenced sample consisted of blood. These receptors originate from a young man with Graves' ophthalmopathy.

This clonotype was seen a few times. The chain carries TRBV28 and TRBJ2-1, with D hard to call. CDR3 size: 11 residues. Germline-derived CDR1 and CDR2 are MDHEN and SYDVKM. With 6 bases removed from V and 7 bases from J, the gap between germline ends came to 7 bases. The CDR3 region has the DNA TGTGCCAGCAGGGCCCGGAATGAGCAGTTCTTC. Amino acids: CASRARNEQFF.

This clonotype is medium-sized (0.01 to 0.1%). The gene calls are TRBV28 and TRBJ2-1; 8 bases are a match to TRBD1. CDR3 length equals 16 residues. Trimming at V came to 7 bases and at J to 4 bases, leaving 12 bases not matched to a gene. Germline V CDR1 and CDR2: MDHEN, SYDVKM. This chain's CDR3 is CASKGETGVEYNEQFF. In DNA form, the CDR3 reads TGTGCCAGCAAGGGGGAGACAGGGGTAGAATACAATGAGCAGTTCTTC.

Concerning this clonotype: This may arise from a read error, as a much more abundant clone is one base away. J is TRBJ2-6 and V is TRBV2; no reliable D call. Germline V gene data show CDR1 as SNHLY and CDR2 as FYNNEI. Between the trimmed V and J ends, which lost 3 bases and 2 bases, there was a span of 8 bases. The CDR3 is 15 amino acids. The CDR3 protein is CASSDPDTGANVLTF. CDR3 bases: TGTGCCAGCAGTGATCCCGATACTGGGGCCAACGTCCTGACTTTC.

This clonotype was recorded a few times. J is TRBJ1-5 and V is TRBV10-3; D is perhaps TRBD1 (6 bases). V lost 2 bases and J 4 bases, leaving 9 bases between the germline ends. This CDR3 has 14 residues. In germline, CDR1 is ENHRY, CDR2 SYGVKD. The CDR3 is CAISEAGANQPQHF. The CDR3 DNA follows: TGTGCCATCAGTGAGGCGGGGGCGAATCAGCCCCAGCATTTT.

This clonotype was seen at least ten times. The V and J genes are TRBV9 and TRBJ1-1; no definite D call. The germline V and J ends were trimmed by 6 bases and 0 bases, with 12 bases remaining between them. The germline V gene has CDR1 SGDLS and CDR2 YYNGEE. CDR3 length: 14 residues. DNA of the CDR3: TGTGCCAGCACGAGGGAGGGATTGAACACTGAAGCTTTCTTT. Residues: CASTREGLNTEAFF.

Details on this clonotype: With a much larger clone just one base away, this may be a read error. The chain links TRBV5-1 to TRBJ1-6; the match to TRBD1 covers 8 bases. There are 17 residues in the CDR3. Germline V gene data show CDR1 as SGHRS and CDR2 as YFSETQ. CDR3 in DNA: TGCCCCAGCAGTTCAAAAGGACTCGGACAGGGAAATTCACCCCTCCACTTT. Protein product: CPSSSKGLGQGNSPLHF.

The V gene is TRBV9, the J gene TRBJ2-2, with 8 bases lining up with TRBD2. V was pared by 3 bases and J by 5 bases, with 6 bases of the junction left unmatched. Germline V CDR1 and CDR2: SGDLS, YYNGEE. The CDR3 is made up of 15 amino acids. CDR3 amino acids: CASSAGGAGTGELFF. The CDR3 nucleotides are TGTGCCAGCAGCGCCGGGGGGGCCGGGACCGGGGAGCTGTTTTTT.